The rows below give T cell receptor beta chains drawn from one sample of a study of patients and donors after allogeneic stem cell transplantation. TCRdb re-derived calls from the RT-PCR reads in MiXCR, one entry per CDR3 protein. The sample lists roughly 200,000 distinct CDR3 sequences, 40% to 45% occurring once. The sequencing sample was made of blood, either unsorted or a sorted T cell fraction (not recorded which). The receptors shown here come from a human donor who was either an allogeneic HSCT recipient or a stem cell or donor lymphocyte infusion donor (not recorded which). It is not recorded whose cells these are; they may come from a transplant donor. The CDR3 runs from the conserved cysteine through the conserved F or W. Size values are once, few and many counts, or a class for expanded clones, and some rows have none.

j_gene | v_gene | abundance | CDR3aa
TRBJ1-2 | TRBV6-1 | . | CASSEVEDRNF
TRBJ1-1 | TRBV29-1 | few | CSVVGEDTEAFF
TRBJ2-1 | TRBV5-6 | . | CASSLGVLASTNEQFF
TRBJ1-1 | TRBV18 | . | CASSPDSWGTEAFF
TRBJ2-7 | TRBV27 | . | CASSTTHRNRMHEQYF
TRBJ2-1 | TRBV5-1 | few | CASSSVAEWVRSEQFF
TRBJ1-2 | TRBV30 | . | CAWSGTGGALNYGYTF
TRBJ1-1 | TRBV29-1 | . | CSVPEPEAFF
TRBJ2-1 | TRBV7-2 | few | CASSLRLATYNEQFF
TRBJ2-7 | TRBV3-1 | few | CASSQRGYEQYF
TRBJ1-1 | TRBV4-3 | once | CASSQDGTLQGNTEAFF
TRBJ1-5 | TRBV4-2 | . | CASSQANQPQHF
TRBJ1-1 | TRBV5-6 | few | CASSLAGGGAFF
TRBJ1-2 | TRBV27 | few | CASRDRDRPNYGYTF
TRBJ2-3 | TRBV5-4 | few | CASSLERELTQYF
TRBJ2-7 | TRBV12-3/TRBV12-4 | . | CASSAAYEQYF
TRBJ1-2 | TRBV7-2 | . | CASLPGRRLESYTF
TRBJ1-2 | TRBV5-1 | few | CASSAQTGPYGYTF
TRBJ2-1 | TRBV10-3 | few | CAITREQFF
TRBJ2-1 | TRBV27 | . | CASSLGQFGSYNEQFF
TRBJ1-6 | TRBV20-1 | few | CSAASRDFNSPLHF
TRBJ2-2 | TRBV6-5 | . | CASRNTHSRNTGELFF